What follows is one T cell receptor beta chain and its context. Its cognate antigen is unknown. The data were taken from a study of cytomegalovirus exposure and HLA in healthy donors. Study background: The same platform was used for the 120 validation repertoires and the 650 to 800 first-cohort repertoires, a later analysis reported.

Libraries were prepared by immunoSEQ multiplex PCR; TCRdb keeps only in-frame clonotypes and omits some of them. The table has some 270,000 clones, 65% to 90% seen once. Study-wide points: Investigators reported 150 to 200 TCR beta chains as tied to cytomegalovirus.

Looked up from germline, CDR1 is SGHRS and CDR2 is YFSETQ. The V and J ends lost 1 base and 2 bases, in that order; junction bases with no gene match: 3. The CDR3 is made up of 14 amino acids. V gene TRBV5-1 combines with J gene TRBJ2-7; 7 nucleotides line up with TRBD1. The sample was PBMCs. This receptor was taken from a woman between 18 and 29 years old in good health and CMV-seronegative. For the CDR3, the DNA is TGCGCCAGCAGCTTGACAGGGGCGCCCTACGAGCAGTACTTC. It codes for CASSLTGAPYEQYF.